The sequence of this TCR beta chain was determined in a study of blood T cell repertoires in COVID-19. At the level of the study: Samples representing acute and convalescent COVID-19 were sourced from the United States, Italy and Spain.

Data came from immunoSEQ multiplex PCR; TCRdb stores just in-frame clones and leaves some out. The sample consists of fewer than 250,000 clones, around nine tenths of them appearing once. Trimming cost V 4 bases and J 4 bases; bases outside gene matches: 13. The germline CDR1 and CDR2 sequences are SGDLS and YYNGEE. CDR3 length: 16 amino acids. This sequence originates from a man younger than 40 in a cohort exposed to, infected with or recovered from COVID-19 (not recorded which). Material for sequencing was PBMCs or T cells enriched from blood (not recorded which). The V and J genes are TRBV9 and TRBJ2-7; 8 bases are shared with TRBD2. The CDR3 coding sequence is TGTGCCAGCAGCCCCCTTGGTACTAGCGGATCATACGAGCAGTACTTC. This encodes CASSPLGTSGSYEQYF.